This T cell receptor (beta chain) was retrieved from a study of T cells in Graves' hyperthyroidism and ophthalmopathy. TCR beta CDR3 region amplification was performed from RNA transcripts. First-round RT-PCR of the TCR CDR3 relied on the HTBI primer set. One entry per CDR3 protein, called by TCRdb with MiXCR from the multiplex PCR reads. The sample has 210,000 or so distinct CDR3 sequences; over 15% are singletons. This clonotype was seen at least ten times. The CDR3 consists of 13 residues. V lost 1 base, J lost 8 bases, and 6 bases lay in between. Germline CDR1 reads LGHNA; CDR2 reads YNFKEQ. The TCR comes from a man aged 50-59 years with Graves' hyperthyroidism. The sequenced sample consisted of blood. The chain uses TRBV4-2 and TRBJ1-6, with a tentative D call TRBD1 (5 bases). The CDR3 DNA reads TGTGCCAGCAGCCAAGGGACACATTCACCCCTCCACTTT. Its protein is CASSQGTHSPLHF.